This TCR beta chain was identified in a study of blood T cell repertoires in COVID-19. This clone was seen only once. Trimming took 3 bases from V and 6 from J; bases not matched to a gene: 8. Germline assignment: CDR1 MNHEY and CDR2 SMNVEV (reference sequence). This CDR3 has 15 residues. Clones were sequenced by immunoSEQ multiplex PCR, and TCRdb holds only the in-frame ones, with some missing. The sample holds 18,000 or so clones, 91% seen once. Sequences were obtained from peripheral blood. This receptor was taken from a human donor in a cohort sampled during active COVID-19. V and J are TRBV27 and TRBJ1-1; 9 bases are a match to TRBD1. The CDR3 bases are TGTGCCAGCAGTTTCTCGACAGGGGGATTTGCTGAAGCTTTCTTT. The encoded protein is CASSFSTGGFAEAFF.